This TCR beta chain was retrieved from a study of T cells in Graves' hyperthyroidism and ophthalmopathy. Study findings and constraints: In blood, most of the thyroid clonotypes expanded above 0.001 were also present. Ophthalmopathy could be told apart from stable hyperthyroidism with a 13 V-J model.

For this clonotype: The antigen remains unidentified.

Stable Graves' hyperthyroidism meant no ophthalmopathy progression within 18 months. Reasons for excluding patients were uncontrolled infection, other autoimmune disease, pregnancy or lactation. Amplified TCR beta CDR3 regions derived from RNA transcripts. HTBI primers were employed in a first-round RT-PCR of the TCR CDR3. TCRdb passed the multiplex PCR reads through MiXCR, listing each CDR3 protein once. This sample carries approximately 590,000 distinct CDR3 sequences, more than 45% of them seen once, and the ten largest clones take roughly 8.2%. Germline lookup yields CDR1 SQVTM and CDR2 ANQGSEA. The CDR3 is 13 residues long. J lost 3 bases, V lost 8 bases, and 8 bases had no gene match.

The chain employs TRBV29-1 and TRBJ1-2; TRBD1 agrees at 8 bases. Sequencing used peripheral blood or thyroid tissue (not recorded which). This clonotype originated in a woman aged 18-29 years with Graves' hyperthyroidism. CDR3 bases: TGCAGCTTCGACAGGGGTGCTGACTATGGCTACACCTTC. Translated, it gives CSFDRGADYGYTF.